This record covers a single T cell receptor (beta chain). Antigen specificity is unknown. Every donor provided one heparinised blood draw, which averaged around 120 mL. By way of CD45RO/CCR7/CD25/CD127/CD95/CD27, the CD4+ regulatory, stem cell-like memory, central memory and naive cells were sorted. Reverse transcription of all isolated RNA meant that expressed TCRB transcripts were sequenced. The method was immunoSEQ multiplex PCR; TCRdb's version includes in-frame clones alone and lacks a portion of them. The sample yields some 240,000 clones, 16% seen once. This sample stems from a study of beta chain features in type 1 diabetes. The wider study: Sorted cell examination encompassed approximately 98,000,000 cells across all samples. Findings and caveats of the study: Using cDNA template may skew counts toward highly expressing activated cells. There was a moderate but significant shortening of TCRB CDR3s in all four CD4+ subsets of Type 1 diabetes patients.

The CDR3 totals 15 residues. Germline lookup yields CDR1 MNHEY and CDR2 SVGAGI. The V gene end was trimmed by 4 bases and the J gene end by 7 bases; junction bases not matched to a gene: 5. The clonotype was recovered from a man younger than 40 with type 1 diabetes. The rearrangement links TRBV6-5 to TRBJ2-4; 12 nucleotides line up with TRBD1. The sequenced sample was naive CD4+ T cells from blood. The CDR3 loop is CASSSPGQGANIQYF. The CDR3 DNA is TGTGCCAGCAGTTCTCCGGGACAGGGGGCGAACATTCAGTACTTC.